These T cell receptor beta chains were read from a single sample in a study of shared clonotypes between healthy human individuals. The protocol was immunoSEQ multiplex PCR, while the TCRdb copy is restricted to in-frame clones and leaves out a portion. The sample shows roughly 1,000,000 clones, around 78% of them seen only once. Sample: memory CD4+ T cells from PBMCs. These receptors were taken from a man aged 18 to 29 in good health. Some clones in this sample may be carry-over from other donors' samples. Each CDR3 is given with its conserved first and last residue. The D gene is left open where the match is weak. Clone size is not always given. Where it is, it says once, few, many or a class for expanded clones.

TRBJ1-1,few,TRBV7-9,NA,TGTGCCAGCACCTTGAACACTGAAGCTTTCTTT,CASTLNTEAFF
TRBJ2-7,NA,TRBV6-1,NA,TGTGCCAGCAGTGAAGCTGGACATAGGTACGAGCAGTACTTC,CASSEAGHRYEQYF
TRBJ2-7,NA,TRBV28,NA,TGTGCCAGTGGGGCAGGGGAAACGGGGCAGTACTTC,CASGAGETGQYF
TRBJ1-4,NA,TRBV15,NA,TGTGCCACCAGCAGAGAACCGGGGCTGGGGGGTGAAAAACTGTTTTTT,CATSREPGLGGEKLFF
TRBJ2-7,NA,TRBV27,NA,TGTGCCAGCAGTTTTTCCAGGAACGCTTTGGAGCAGTACTTC,CASSFSRNALEQYF
TRBJ1-4,NA,TRBV5-6,NA,TGTGCCAGCAGCTTGGCTGGGGGCGGGATTGAAAAACTGTTTTTT,CASSLAGGGIEKLFF
TRBJ2-5,NA,TRBV15,NA,TGTGCCACCAGCAATTTGCGCCAAGAGACCCAGTACTTC,CATSNLRQETQYF
TRBJ1-5,NA,TRBV7-9,NA,TGTGCCAGCAGCAGTGATGCCGGACGTCTGCAAGTCCAGCATTTT,CASSSDAGRLQVQHF
TRBJ2-3,few,TRBV4-1,TRBD2,TGCGCCAGCAGCCTGCGGGGGATCCTCGGTGATACGCAGTATTTT,CASSLRGILGDTQYF
TRBJ2-2,NA,TRBV7-2,NA,TGTGCCAGCAGCTTCGGGAGATCGGGCACCGGGGAGCTGTTTTTT,CASSFGRSGTGELFF
TRBJ1-1,NA,TRBV2,NA,TGTGCCAGCAGACAAAGCGGTCGCTACACTGAAGCTTTCTTT,CASRQSGRYTEAFF
TRBJ1-1,NA,TRBV11-2,TRBD1,TGTGCCAGCAGCTTAGGCCGGACAGGTGATTTCGCTGAAGCTTTCTTT,CASSLGRTGDFAEAFF
TRBJ2-7,NA,TRBV27,TRBD2,TGTGCCAGCAGTCTTAGCGGGTGGGCCTACGAGCAGTACTTC,CASSLSGWAYEQYF
TRBJ2-7,NA,TRBV27,TRBD2,TGTGCCAGCAGTTTAACTAGCGGGTCCCTCGAGCAGTACTTC,CASSLTSGSLEQYF
TRBJ2-3,NA,TRBV7-9,NA,TGTGCCAGCAGCTTGTCCAGAAAAGATACGCAGTATTTT,CASSLSRKDTQYF
TRBJ2-7,NA,TRBV18,NA,TGTGCCAGCTCCCCCAGCCCGGCCGCCACCTACGAGCAGTACTTC,CASSPSPAATYEQYF
TRBJ1-4,NA,TRBV18,NA,TGTGCCAGCTCACCACAAAGAAACTCTAATGAAAAACTGTTTTTT,CASSPQRNSNEKLFF
TRBJ2-7,NA,TRBV2,NA,TGTGCCAGCATAGATTTTTTGGCCGAGCAGTACTTC,CASIDFLAEQYF
TRBJ2-7,NA,TRBV27,NA,TGTGCCAGCAGACCTAACCGGGACTCCTCTCGGCAGTACTTC,CASRPNRDSSRQYF
TRBJ1-1,NA,TRBV5-1,NA,TGCGCCAGCAGTGGGGTCGGTGGCACTGAAGCTTTCTTT,CASSGVGGTEAFF
TRBJ2-7,NA,TRBV28,TRBD2,TGTGCCAGCAAGACCCCGGGACTAGGCTACGAGCAGTACTTC,CASKTPGLGYEQYF
TRBJ2-5,NA,TRBV30,NA,TGTGCCAAACGAGCTCCTTGGGGGACCCAGTACTTC,CAKRAPWGTQYF
TRBJ2-6,NA,TRBV7-2,NA,TGTGCCAGCAGCCGAGGGGGCTCTGGGGCCAACGTCCTGACTTTC,CASSRGGSGANVLTF
TRBJ1-1,NA,TRBV30,NA,TGTGCCTGGACCATAAATCAGAACACTGAAGCTTTCTTT,CAWTINQNTEAFF
TRBJ2-2,NA,TRBV27,TRBD2,TGTGCCAGCAGACCGGGACTAGCGGGAGACCCCGGCGGGGAGCTGTTTTTT,CASRPGLAGDPGGELFF
TRBJ1-1,NA,TRBV18,NA,TGTGCCAGCTCACCACTACAAGGGTTCACTGAAGCTTTCTTT,CASSPLQGFTEAFF
TRBJ1-1,many,TRBV15,NA,TGTGCCACCAGCAGAGGATACGCGAACACTGAAGCTTTCTTT,CATSRGYANTEAFF
TRBJ1-1,NA,TRBV6-1,TRBD1,TGTGCCAGCAGTGAAGGGGGACAGGGGAGCTCTGAAGCTTTCTTT,CASSEGGQGSSEAFF
TRBJ2-1,NA,TRBV5-1,NA,TGCGCCAGCAGCCTGATACTAGGCCCTGAGCAGTTCTTC,CASSLILGPEQFF
TRBJ1-3,NA,TRBV4-2,TRBD1,TGTGCCAGCAGCCATCCCTTTACAGGGGGCAGCTCTGGAAACACCATATATTTT,CASSHPFTGGSSGNTIYF
TRBJ2-1,few,TRBV11-2,NA,TGTGCCAGCAGCTTCGGGACAAGCACCTACAATGAGCAGTTCTTC,CASSFGTSTYNEQFF
TRBJ2-1,NA,TRBV18,TRBD2,TGTGCCAGCTCACCATCTAGCGGGAGGGCCGACTATGAGCAGTTCTTC,CASSPSSGRADYEQFF
TRBJ2-7,NA,TRBV29-1,TRBD2,TGCAGCGTTGAGAGCGGGAACTACGAGCAGTACTTC,CSVESGNYEQYF
TRBJ2-1,NA,TRBV7-2,TRBD2,TGTGCCAGCAGCCCTTGGCTAGCGGGAGTAAATACTGAGCAGTTCTTC,CASSPWLAGVNTEQFF
TRBJ2-3,NA,TRBV29-1,TRBD2,TGCAGCGTTGAATTAGCGGGAGCAGATACGCAGTATTTT,CSVELAGADTQYF
TRBJ2-7,few,TRBV11-2,TRBD1,TGTGCCAGCAGCCCCACACGAGGGACAGGGACCTACGAGCAGTACTTC,CASSPTRGTGTYEQYF
TRBJ1-4,NA,TRBV4-1,NA,TGCGCCAGCAGCCAAGATGCTTGGACAGCTGGTGAAAAACTGTTTTTT,CASSQDAWTAGEKLFF
TRBJ2-5,NA,TRBV27,NA,TGTGCCAGCAGTTTCGGGGGTAGTCGAGAGACCCAGTACTTC,CASSFGGSRETQYF
TRBJ2-7,few,TRBV27,TRBD2,TGTGCCAGTAGTAAGACTAGCGGGAGAGCCGACGAGCAGTACTTC,CASSKTSGRADEQYF
TRBJ2-1,NA,TRBV4-1,TRBD1,TGCGCCAGCAGCCAAGAAGGGACAGGGGGCTACAATGAGCAGTTCTTC,CASSQEGTGGYNEQFF
TRBJ1-5,NA,TRBV18,NA,TGTGCCAGCTCACCAACCCGGAATCAGCCCCAGCATTTT,CASSPTRNQPQHF
TRBJ1-3,NA,TRBV7-8,NA,TGTGCCACGGGGGTGAGCAATGGAAACACCATATATTTT,CATGVSNGNTIYF
TRBJ1-5,NA,TRBV5-1,NA,TGCGCCAGCAGCTTGGAGGGAGGGGGGCAGCCCCAGCATTTT,CASSLEGGGQPQHF
TRBJ2-5,NA,TRBV2,TRBD2,TGTGCCAGCAGTGCAGGGACTAGCGGGAGCGGAGAGACCCAGTACTTC,CASSAGTSGSGETQYF
TRBJ1-3,once,TRBV19,TRBD1,TGTGCCAGTAGTCGGGACAGGGGCTCTGGAAACACCATATATTTT,CASSRDRGSGNTIYF
TRBJ2-3,NA,TRBV5-1,TRBD2,TGCGCCAGCAGCCTTCAAGCGGGAGGGTTGGCAGATACGCAGTATTTT,CASSLQAGGLADTQYF
TRBJ2-7,NA,TRBV2,NA,TGTGCCAGCGGAGGGGGTTACGAGCAGTACTTC,CASGGGYEQYF
TRBJ2-3,NA,TRBV5-6,NA,TGTGCCAGCAGCTGGGGTACAGATACGCAGTATTTT,CASSWGTDTQYF
TRBJ1-2,NA,TRBV18,NA,TGTGCCAGCTCACCCCAAGCAGGGGCAGGAGGCTATGGCTACACCTTC,CASSPQAGAGGYGYTF
TRBJ2-3,NA,TRBV5-1,NA,TGCGCCAGCAGCTTGGAAGGGAAGGGCACAGATACGCAGTATTTT,CASSLEGKGTDTQYF
TRBJ2-1,NA,TRBV9,NA,TGTGCCAGCTGCGGGCGGGGCCACTACAATGAGCAGTTCTTC,CASCGRGHYNEQFF